The sequence of this T cell receptor beta chain was determined in a study of shared clonotypes between healthy human individuals. The protocol was immunoSEQ multiplex PCR, while the TCRdb copy is restricted to in-frame clones and leaves out a portion. The sample contains more than 2,000,000 clones, about 92% of which appear only once. This CDR3 comprises 16 residues. V lost 6 bases to trimming and J lost 5 bases, with 20 bases between them. The germline V gene has CDR1 KGHSH and CDR2 LQKENI. Sequencing was performed on naive CD4+ T cells from PBMCs. Subset: CD45RA+ positively selected. J is TRBJ1-5 and V is TRBV18; TRBD1 might be the D (5 bases). The receptor was derived from a young man in good health. Some clones in this sample may be carry-over from other donors' samples. CDR3 nucleotide sequence: TGTGCCAGCTCGAAATACCTTCGAGGGGCTCATCAGCCCCAGCATTTT. The encoded protein is CASSKYLRGAHQPQHF. The complete variable domain, with remaining parts taken from reference TRBV18 and TRBJ1-5, reads NAGVMQNPRHLVRRRGQEARLRCSPMKGHSHVYWYRQLPEEGLKFMVYLQKENIIDESGMPKERFSAEFPKEGPSILRIQQVVRGDSAAYFCASSKYLRGAHQPQHFGDGTRLSIL.